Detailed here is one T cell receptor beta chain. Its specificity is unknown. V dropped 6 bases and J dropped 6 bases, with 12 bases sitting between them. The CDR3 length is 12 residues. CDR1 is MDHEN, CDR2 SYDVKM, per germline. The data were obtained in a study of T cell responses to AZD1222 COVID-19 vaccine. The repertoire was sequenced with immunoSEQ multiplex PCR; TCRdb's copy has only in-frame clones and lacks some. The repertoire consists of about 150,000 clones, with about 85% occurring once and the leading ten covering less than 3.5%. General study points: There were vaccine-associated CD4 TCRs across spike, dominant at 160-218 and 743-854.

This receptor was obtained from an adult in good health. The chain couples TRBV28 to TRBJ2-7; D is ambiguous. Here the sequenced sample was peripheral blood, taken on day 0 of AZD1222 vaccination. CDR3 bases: TGTGCCAGCAGGTACGGTGACTTCGAGCAGTACTTC. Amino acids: CASRYGDFEQYF.